These 30 T cell receptor beta chains share one sample of origin, sequenced in a study of blood T cell repertoires in COVID-19. The assay was immunoSEQ multiplex PCR, and TCRdb's table has in-frame clones only and misses some. The sample includes approximately 270,000 clones, 80% to 90% of them seen just once. Material: PBMCs or T cells enriched from blood (not recorded which). All receptors derive from a woman in her forties or fifties who had recovered from COVID-19.

This chain connects TRBV28 to TRBJ1-1; 10 bases match TRBD1. From germline, CDR1 is MDHEN and CDR2 SYDVKM. V lost 4 bases and J lost 5; bases outside the gene matches: 7. The CDR3 contains 15 residues. CDR3 residues: CASSWDRGRPTEAFF. The DNA for the CDR3 is TGTGCCAGCAGTTGGGACAGGGGCCGCCCAACTGAAGCTTTCTTT.

The sample holds a few counts of this clone. The V call is TRBV9, the J call TRBJ2-7, with a weak D call TRBD2 (7 bases). V was trimmed by 0 bases and J by 2 bases, leaving 15 bases between them. Germline lookup yields CDR1 SGDLS and CDR2 YYNGEE. The CDR3 is 16 amino acids. The CDR3 DNA follows: TGTGCCAGCAGCGTAGACGGGGGGCCTGTGACCTACGAGCAGTACTTC. Its translation: CASSVDGGPVTYEQYF.

The chain couples TRBV28 to TRBJ1-6; D remains unclear. V was clipped by 2 bases and J by 7 bases, with 12 bases between them. The CDR3 extends over 15 amino acids. CDR1 is MDHEN and CDR2 is SYDVKM in the germline V gene. CDR3 residues: CASSLGGLRNSPLHF. In nucleotides, the CDR3 is TGTGCCAGCAGTTTAGGAGGGCTCCGGAATTCACCCCTCCACTTT.

This sequence joins TRBV5-1 and TRBJ2-3; 8 bases fit TRBD1. Per the germline V gene, CDR1 is SGHRS and CDR2 is YFSETQ. The CDR3 spans 13 residues. V shed 3 bases and J 5 bases; nucleotides not matched to a gene: 2. As DNA, the CDR3 is TGCGCCAGCAGCTCCGGACAGGGAGATACGCAGTATTTT. Its translation: CASSSGQGDTQYF.

This chain links TRBV6-6 with TRBJ1-5, with D possibly TRBD1 on 6 matching bases. Trimming pared 6 bases from V and 5 bases from J, leaving 17 bases between. This CDR3 has 15 amino acids. Looked up from germline, CDR1 is MNHNY and CDR2 is SVGAGI (reference sequence). CDR3 region: CASSYAQGNYQPQHF. The CDR3 bases are TGTGCCAGCAGCTATGCCCAGGGGAACTATCAGCCCCAGCATTTT.

This clone showed up just a few times. DNA of the CDR3: TGTGCCAGCAGTGAAACAGGCACCTACGAGCAGTACTTC. Translating it yields CASSETGTYEQYF. This chain joins TRBV6-1 and TRBJ2-7, with D perhaps matching TRBD1 (5 bases). This CDR3 contains 13 residues. V shed 2 bases and J shed 2 bases, with 7 bases lying between them. CDR1 and CDR2 from the germline V gene are MNHNS and SASEGT.

This clone was counted between two and nine times. V gene TRBV25-1 combines with J gene TRBJ1-6, with no clear D. Trimming took 4 bases from V and 6 from J, leaving 7 bases between them. This CDR3 spans 13 amino acids. In germline, CDR1 is MGHDK, CDR2 SYGVNS. CDR3: CASSAGINSPLHF. In DNA, the CDR3 is TGTGCCAGCAGTGCTGGCATTAATTCACCCCTCCACTTT. Combining the CDR3 with reference TRBV25-1 and TRBJ1-6 gives the whole variable domain EADIYQTPRYLVIGTGKKITLECSQTMGHDKMYWYQQDPGMELHLIHYSYGVNSTEKGDLSSESTVSRIRTEHFPLTLESARPSHTSQYLCASSAGINSPLHFGNGTRLTVT.

This chain connects TRBV30 to TRBJ1-1; 7 bases are shared with TRBD1. The V gene end was trimmed by 0 bases and the J gene end by 5 bases; junction bases not matched to a gene: 6. Germline CDR1 and CDR2: GTSNPN and SVGIG (reference sequence). The length of the CDR3 is 14 residues. The CDR3 region has the DNA TGTGCCTGGAGTGTAAGGACAGGACGTACTGAAGCTTTCTTT. Translation gives CAWSVRTGRTEAFF. Looking up the rest from reference TRBV30 and TRBJ1-1 gives the full variable domain: SQTIHQWPATLVQPVGSPLSLECTVEGTSNPNLYWYRQAAGRGLQLLFYSVGIGQISSEVPQNLSASRPQDRQFILSSKKLLLSDSGFYLCAWSVRTGRTEAFFGQGTRLTVV.

The V and J genes are TRBV9 and TRBJ2-7; the D gene is possibly TRBD1 (5 bases). Germline V gene sequence: CDR1 SGDLS, CDR2 YYNGEE. This CDR3 spans 15 amino acids. V shed 0 bases and J shed 4 bases, with 14 bases lying between them. The CDR3 spells CASSVAVGRGYEQYF. The CDR3 bases are TGTGCCAGCAGCGTAGCTGTGGGGCGAGGTTACGAGCAGTACTTC.

In this sample, this clone turned up a few times. In DNA form, the CDR3 reads TGTGCCAGCAGTCCTACAGGGGTGGCTCAGCCCCAGCATTTT. It yields the protein CASSPTGVAQPQHF. The chain carries TRBV2 and TRBJ1-5; 7 bases are shared with TRBD1. The CDR3 has 14 residues. Germline CDR1 reads SNHLY; CDR2 reads FYNNEI. The ends lost 5 bases at V and 6 bases at J; junction bases unmatched: 7.

The J gene is TRBJ1-3, the V gene TRBV29-1; D is undetermined. The germline V gene encodes CDR1 SQVTM and CDR2 ANQGSEA. V shed 7 bases and J shed 1 base, with 11 bases lying between them. The CDR3 loop spans 13 amino acids. CDR3: CSGSPTSGNTIYF. CDR3 coding DNA: TGCAGCGGGTCTCCCACATCTGGAAACACCATATATTTT.

The chain couples TRBV19 to TRBJ1-1, with D possibly matching TRBD1 (5 bases). V was clipped by 1 base and J by 5 bases, with 8 bases between them. Germline CDR1 and CDR2: LNHDA and SQIVND (reference sequence). The CDR3 length is 13 residues. CDR3 protein: CASSIAGTTEAFF. In nucleotides, the CDR3 is TGTGCCAGTAGTATAGCGGGGACTACTGAAGCTTTCTTT.

This clone was seen a few times. V and J are TRBV19 and TRBJ1-5; D ambiguous. V lost 1 base to trimming and J lost 7 bases, with 8 bases between them. The CDR3 sequence is 13 residues long. Germline V gives CDR1 LNHDA, CDR2 SQIVND (reference sequence). CDR3 amino acids: CASSIGVVQPQHF. In nucleotides, the CDR3 is TGTGCCAGTAGTATAGGTGTCGTGCAGCCCCAGCATTTT.

The chain is built from TRBV6-5 and TRBJ1-2; 9 bases agree with TRBD1. Germline V CDR1 and CDR2: MNHEY, SVGAGI. The CDR3 length is 15 residues. V dropped 3 bases and J dropped 6; count of bases not matched to a gene: 8. The CDR3, as DNA: TGTGCCAGCAGTTATGTGACAGGGGGTATCAATGGCTACACCTTC. This encodes CASSYVTGGINGYTF.

This clone appeared a few times. This chain uses TRBV10-3 with TRBJ1-4, with D possibly being TRBD1 (6 bases). The CDR3 loop spans 14 amino acids. V was shortened by 0 bases and J by 8 bases, with 10 bases between the two germline ends. From germline, CDR1 is ENHRY and CDR2 SYGVKD. CDR3 region: CAISESGAEEKLFF. The CDR3 DNA follows: TGTGCCATCAGTGAGTCGGGGGCAGAAGAAAAACTGTTTTTT.

This clone was seen a single time. The chain links TRBV5-1 to TRBJ1-2, with D possibly TRBD1 on 5 matching bases. The CDR3 has 14 residues. Germline assignment: CDR1 SGHRS and CDR2 YFSETQ. V shed 0 bases and J shed 2 bases, with 8 bases lying between them. The CDR3 is CASSLGRGNYGYTF. The CDR3 DNA follows: TGCGCCAGCAGCTTGGGGCGGGGGAACTATGGCTACACCTTC.

The chain recombines TRBV27 with TRBJ2-3; 9 positions match TRBD2. Unmatched junction bases numbered 4, after V lost 6 bases and J lost 9 bases. The CDR3 spans 12 residues. Germline-derived CDR1 and CDR2 are MNHEY and SMNVEV (reference sequence). The CDR3 loop reads CASSALAGTQYF. The CDR3 DNA reads TGTGCCAGCAGCGCCCTAGCGGGGACGCAGTATTTT.

The chain joins TRBV7-3 to TRBJ1-1, with D uncertain. The CDR3 runs to 13 residues. Germline V gene data show CDR1 as SGHTA and CDR2 as FQGTGA. Trimming left V 2 bases short and J 7 bases short, with 11 bases between. CDR3 sequence reads: CASSLDGRFEAFF. In DNA, the CDR3 is TGTGCCAGCAGCTTAGACGGCAGGTTTGAAGCTTTCTTT.

V is TRBV3-1 (or the pseudogene TRBV3-2) and J is TRBJ1-3; TRBD1 agrees at 7 bases. CDR1 and CDR2 (germline): LGHDT, YNNKEL (reference sequence). V dropped 1 base and J dropped 0; count of bases not matched to a gene: 6. CDR3 length equals 17 residues. The CDR3 here is CASSQGLTGNSGNTIYF. CDR3 DNA sequence: TGTGCCAGCAGCCAAGGTTTGACAGGGAACTCTGGAAACACCATATATTTT.

The table lists this clone with a few counts. The V gene is TRBV9, the J gene TRBJ1-1; weak D call: TRBD1 (6 bases). This CDR3 spans 15 amino acids. The germline gives CDR1 SGDLS, CDR2 YYNGEE. The V end was cut by 0 bases, the J end by 0 bases, with 9 bases between. For the CDR3, the DNA is TGTGCCAGCAGCGTAGAGGGACATCTGAACACTGAAGCTTTCTTT. The encoded protein is CASSVEGHLNTEAFF.

In DNA form, the CDR3 reads TGTGCCACTAAGGGGGCGGGAACCGGGGAGCTGTTTTTT. Its protein product is CATKGAGTGELFF. The rearrangement joins TRBV19 to TRBJ2-2; possibly TRBD1 for D (7 bases). The germline gives CDR1 LNHDA, CDR2 SQIVND (reference sequence). The V gene lost 10 bases and the J gene lost 5 bases, with 14 bases spanning the gap. The CDR3 loop spans 13 amino acids.

CDR3 loop: CASSPLPGGSYNEQFF. DNA of the CDR3: TGCGCCAGCAGCCCCCTTCCAGGGGGCTCCTACAATGAGCAGTTCTTC. The rearrangement joins TRBV5-1 to TRBJ2-1; TRBD1 matches 7 bases. The CDR3 is made up of 16 amino acids. The germline V gene encodes CDR1 SGHRS and CDR2 YFSETQ. Trimming removed 4 bases from V and 0 bases from J; junction bases left unmatched: 7.

The chain is built from TRBV13 and TRBJ2-1; D may be TRBD2 (5 bases). CDR3 length equals 14 residues. Per germline, CDR1 PRHDT and CDR2 FYEKMQ (reference sequence). Trimming took 1 base from V and 5 from J, leaving 9 bases between them. CDR3 loop: CASSLVEADNEQFF. In DNA, the CDR3 is TGTGCCAGCAGCTTAGTAGAAGCGGACAATGAGCAGTTCTTC.

The J gene is TRBJ2-3, the V gene TRBV10-3, with 9 positions matching TRBD1. Germline lookup yields CDR1 ENHRY and CDR2 SYGVKD. The ends lost 6 bases at V and 2 bases at J; junction bases unmatched: 15. The CDR3 runs to 18 residues. This chain's CDR3 is CAISWTGENQRDTDTQYF. DNA for the CDR3: TGTGCCATCAGCTGGACAGGGGAAAACCAGCGGGACACAGATACGCAGTATTTT.

This clone was observed a handful of times. The CDR3 ends on some other residue instead of the conserved phenylalanine or tryptophan, so this is likely a read error. The DNA is omitted, as the CDR3 cannot be located on it reliably, and the CDR3 follows TCRdb's listing. The chain employs TRBV4-1 and TRBJ1-1. In germline, CDR1 is MGHRA, CDR2 YSYEKL. The CDR3 adds up to 13 amino acids, both ends counted. CDR3 region: CASSQVPSGGVVT.

The chain recombines TRBV5-1 with TRBJ2-2; maybe TRBD2 (7 bases). V lost 4 bases and J 7 bases, leaving 11 bases between the germline ends. The length of the CDR3 is 13 residues. Germline CDR1 and CDR2: SGHRS and YFSETQ. The CDR3 DNA follows: TGCGCCAGCAGCCCGGGGGGCCACGGGGAGCTGTTTTTT. Translation gives CASSPGGHGELFF.

V is TRBV5-1 and J is TRBJ2-1, with 8 bases lining up with TRBD2. J lost 7 bases, V lost 0 bases, and 9 bases had no gene match. CDR1 is SGHRS and CDR2 is YFSETQ in the germline V gene. This CDR3 is 16 amino acids long. DNA for the CDR3: TGCGCCAGCAGCTTGGCCCCAGCGGGAGCGGGGAATGAGCAGTTCTTC. This encodes CASSLAPAGAGNEQFF.

V gene TRBV27 combines with J gene TRBJ1-1, with 8 bases lining up with TRBD1. The germline gives CDR1 MNHEY, CDR2 SMNVEV (reference sequence). The V and J ends lost 6 bases and 4 bases, in that order; junction bases with no gene match: 10. This CDR3 has 15 amino acids. In DNA, the CDR3 is TGTGCCAGCAGGTATAGAACTACAGGGGGCACTGAAGCTTTCTTT. Translating gives CASRYRTTGGTEAFF.

The rearrangement joins TRBV11-2 to TRBJ2-1; D not certain. This CDR3 contains 11 residues. V lost 1 base to trimming and J lost 9 bases, with 4 bases between them. The V gene's germline CDR1 is SGHAT and CDR2 FQNNGV. This CDR3 reads CASSLGVEQFF. DNA of the CDR3: TGTGCCAGCAGCTTAGGCGTTGAGCAGTTCTTC.

The chain employs TRBV2 and TRBJ1-1; 7 positions match TRBD1. The ends lost 5 bases at V and 1 base at J; junction bases unmatched: 4. This CDR3 region has 14 residues. The germline V gene encodes CDR1 SNHLY and CDR2 FYNNEI. The CDR3 reads CASSRRGRNTEAFF. The CDR3 bases are TGTGCCAGCAGTCGCAGGGGGAGGAACACTGAAGCTTTCTTT.